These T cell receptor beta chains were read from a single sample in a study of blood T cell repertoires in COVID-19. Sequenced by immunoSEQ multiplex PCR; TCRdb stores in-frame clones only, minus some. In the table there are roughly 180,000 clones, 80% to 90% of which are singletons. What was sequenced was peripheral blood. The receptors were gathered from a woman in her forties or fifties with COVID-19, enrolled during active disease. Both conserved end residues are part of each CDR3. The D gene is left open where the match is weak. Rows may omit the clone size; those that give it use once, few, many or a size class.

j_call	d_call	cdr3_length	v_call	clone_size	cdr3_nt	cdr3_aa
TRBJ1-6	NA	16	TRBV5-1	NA	TGCGCCAGCAGCTGGACAAGTCCTTCCTATAATTCACCCCTCCACTTT	CASSWTSPSYNSPLHF
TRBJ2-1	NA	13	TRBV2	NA	TGTGCCAGCAGCTCGGAGGCGCAGAATGAGCAGTTCTTC	CASSSEAQNEQFF
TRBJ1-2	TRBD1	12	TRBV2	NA	TGTGCCAGCGGGGGACAGGACTATGGCTACACCTTC	CASGGQDYGYTF
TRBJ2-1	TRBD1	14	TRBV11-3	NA	TGTGCCAGCAGCCCCCGGACAGGGGGCGTTGAGCAGTTCTTC	CASSPRTGGVEQFF
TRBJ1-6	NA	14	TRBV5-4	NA	TGTGCCAGCAGCGCGAGCTCCTATAATTCACCCCTCCACTTT	CASSASSYNSPLHF
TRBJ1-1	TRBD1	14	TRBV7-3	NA	TGTGCCAGCAGCTTTGGGACAGTGAACACTGAAGCTTTCTTT	CASSFGTVNTEAFF
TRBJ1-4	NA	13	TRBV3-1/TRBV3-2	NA	TGTGCCAGCAGCCAAAGCACAGGGAAGAAACTGTTTTTT	CASSQSTGKKLFF
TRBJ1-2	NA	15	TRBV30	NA	TGTGCCTGGAGGAGACAAGTGTTTGCAGATTCTGGCTACACCTTC	CAWRRQVFADSGYTF
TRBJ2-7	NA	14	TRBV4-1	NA	TGCGCCAGCAGCCAAGGGCTAGGGAGCTACGAGCAGTACTTC	CASSQGLGSYEQYF
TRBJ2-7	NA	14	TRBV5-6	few	TGTGCCAGCAGCTCTAAATCCAGGGTCTACGAGCAGTACTTC	CASSSKSRVYEQYF
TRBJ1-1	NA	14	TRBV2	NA	TGTGCCAGCAGTGAAGACAGTCTGAACACTGAAGCTTTCTTT	CASSEDSLNTEAFF
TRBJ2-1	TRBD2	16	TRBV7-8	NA	TGTGCCAGCAGCTTAATCAGCGGGGGGACCTACAATGAGCAGTTCTTC	CASSLISGGTYNEQFF
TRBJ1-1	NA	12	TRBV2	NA	TGTGCCAGCATAATTCAGGGTACTGAAGCTTTCTTT	CASIIQGTEAFF
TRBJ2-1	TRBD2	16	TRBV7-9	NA	TGTGCCAGCAGCCCGGGAGTAGCGGGGGGGCTCGATGAGCAGTTCTTC	CASSPGVAGGLDEQFF
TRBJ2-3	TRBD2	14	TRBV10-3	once	TGTGCCATCAATCCGGGGGGGAGCACAGATACGCAGTATTTT	CAINPGGSTDTQYF
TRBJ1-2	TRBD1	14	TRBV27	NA	TGTGCCAGCAGTTGGTGGACAGGGGCGAGTGGCTACACCTTC	CASSWWTGASGYTF
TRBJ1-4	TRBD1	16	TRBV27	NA	TGTGCCAGCAGCTCCCGGACAGGGCCAACTAATGAAAAACTGTTTTTT	CASSSRTGPTNEKLFF
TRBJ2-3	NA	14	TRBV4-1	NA	TGCGCCAGCAGCCAAGTAGCCTTCTTAGATACGCAGTATTTT	CASSQVAFLDTQYF
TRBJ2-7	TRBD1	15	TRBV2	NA	TGTGCCAGCACACAATCCGGGACAGGGAACTACGAGCAGTACTTC	CASTQSGTGNYEQYF
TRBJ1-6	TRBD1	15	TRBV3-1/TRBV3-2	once	TGTGCCAGCAGCCCCGGACAGGGAGTTAGATCACCCCTCCACTTT	CASSPGQGVRSPLHF
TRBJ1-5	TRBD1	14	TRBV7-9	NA	TGTGCCAGCAGTTCCGGGACAGGTCGTCAGCCCCAGCATTTT	CASSSGTGRQPQHF
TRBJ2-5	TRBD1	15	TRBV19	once	TGTGCCAGTAGTGACAGTCCGGGACAGCAAGAGACCCAGTACTTC	CASSDSPGQQETQYF
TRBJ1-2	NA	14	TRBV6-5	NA	TGTGCCAGCAGTTACTCCCGGCGGAGAGATGGCTACACCTTC	CASSYSRRRDGYTF
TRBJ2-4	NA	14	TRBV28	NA	TGTGCCAGCAGTTTGGTCAGGGCCGGAAACATTCAGTACTTC	CASSLVRAGNIQYF
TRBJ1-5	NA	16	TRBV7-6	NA	TGTGCCAGCAGCTTAGCTGCAGGGCCTAGCAATCAGCCCCAGCATTTT	CASSLAAGPSNQPQHF
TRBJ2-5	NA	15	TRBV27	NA	TGTGCCAGCAGTTTTGCGGGGGCCTACCAAGAGACCCAGTACTTC	CASSFAGAYQETQYF
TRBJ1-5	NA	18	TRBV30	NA	TGTGCCTGGAGTGTAAGTGGGGCCGGCTCATATAGCAATCAGCCCCAGCATTTT	CAWSVSGAGSYSNQPQHF
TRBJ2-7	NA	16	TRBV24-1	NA	TGTGCCACCAGTGATCCCCAGGCCCGCGGGGCCTACGAGCAGTACTTC	CATSDPQARGAYEQYF
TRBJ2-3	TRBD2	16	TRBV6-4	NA	TGTGCCAGCAGTGACTCAGCGGGGTCAAGCACAGATACGCAGTATTTT	CASSDSAGSSTDTQYF
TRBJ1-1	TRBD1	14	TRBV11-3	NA	TGTGCCAGCAGCCGGGACAGGATGAACACTGAAGCTTTCTTT	CASSRDRMNTEAFF
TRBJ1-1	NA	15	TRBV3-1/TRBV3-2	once	TGTGCCAGCAGCCATGGGCCTCAGGGCCAGACTGAAGCTTTCTTT	CASSHGPQGQTEAFF
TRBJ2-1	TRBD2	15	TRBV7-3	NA	TGTGCCAGCAGCCCCGCGGGACTAGCCTTCAATGAGCAGTTCTTC	CASSPAGLAFNEQFF
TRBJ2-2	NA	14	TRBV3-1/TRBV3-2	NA	TGTGCCAGCAGCACCCCAGGGAACACCGGGGAGCTGTTTTTT	CASSTPGNTGELFF
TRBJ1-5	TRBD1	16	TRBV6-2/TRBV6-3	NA	TGTGCCAGCAGTTACCCGACAGGGGGCCGCAATCAGCCCCAGCATTTT	CASSYPTGGRNQPQHF
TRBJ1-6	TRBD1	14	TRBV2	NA	TGTGCCAGCGGGACGGGACAGGGGGTTTCACCCCTCCACTTT	CASGTGQGVSPLHF
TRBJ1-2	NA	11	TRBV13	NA	TGTGCCAGCAGCTTAGCGGACAGCTACACCTTC	CASSLADSYTF
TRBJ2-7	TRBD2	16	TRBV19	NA	TGTGCCAGTAGTATATCCGGGACTAGCGGGGCCTACGAGCAGTACTTC	CASSISGTSGAYEQYF
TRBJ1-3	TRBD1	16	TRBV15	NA	TGTGCCACCAGCAGAAGCGGACAGGCCTCTGGAAACACCATATATTTT	CATSRSGQASGNTIYF
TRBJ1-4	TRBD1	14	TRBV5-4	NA	TGTGCCAGCAGCAGAGACAGGGTTAGTGAAAAACTGTTTTTT	CASSRDRVSEKLFF
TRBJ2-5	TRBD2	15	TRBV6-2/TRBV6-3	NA	TGTGCCAGCAGTTGGACTAGCGGACTGCAAGAGACCCAGTACTTC	CASSWTSGLQETQYF
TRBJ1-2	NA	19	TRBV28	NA	TGTGCCAGCAGTAGCCATAGGTGGGGGGTGACGGGGTACGACTATGGCTACACCTTC	CASSSHRWGVTGYDYGYTF
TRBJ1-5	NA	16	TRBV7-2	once	TGTGCCAGCAGCTTAGCGGCTCAACAGGGCGGACAGCCCCAGCATTTT	CASSLAAQQGGQPQHF
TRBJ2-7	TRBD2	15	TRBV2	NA	TGTGCCAGCAGTGAAGTTTTAGCGGGGGGCTACGAGCAGTACTTC	CASSEVLAGGYEQYF
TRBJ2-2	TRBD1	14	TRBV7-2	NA	TGTGCCAGCAGCCTTCTGGGACAGACCGGGGAGCTGTTTTTT	CASSLLGQTGELFF
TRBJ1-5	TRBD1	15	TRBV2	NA	TGTGCCAGCAGTGACGGGACAGGGAAGGATCAGCCCCAGCATTTT	CASSDGTGKDQPQHF
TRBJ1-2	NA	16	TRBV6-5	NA	TGTGCCAGCAGTTACTCTGCGGGGCCCTCTAACTATGGCTACACCTTC	CASSYSAGPSNYGYTF
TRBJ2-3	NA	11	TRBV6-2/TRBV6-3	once	TGTGCCAGCAGTTTAACAGATACGCAGTATTTT	CASSLTDTQYF
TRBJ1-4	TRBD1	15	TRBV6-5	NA	TGTGCCAGCAGCTCCCCCGGGACAGGGAATGAAAAACTGTTTTTT	CASSSPGTGNEKLFF
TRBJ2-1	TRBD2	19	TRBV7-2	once	TGTGCCAGCAGCTTATCGTGGCTAGCGGGGGGGCGTTCCTACAATGAGCAGTTCTTC	CASSLSWLAGGRSYNEQFF
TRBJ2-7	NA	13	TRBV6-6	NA	TGTGCCAGCAGCTCTCCAGGGGCTGTCGAGCAGTACTTC	CASSSPGAVEQYF
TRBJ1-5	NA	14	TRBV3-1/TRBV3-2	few	TGTGCCAGCAGCCCCCAAAGAGGGAATCAGCCCCAGCATTTT	CASSPQRGNQPQHF
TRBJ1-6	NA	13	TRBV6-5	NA	TGTGCCAGCACTCCCCCCCACGGTTCACCCCTCCACTTT	CASTPPHGSPLHF
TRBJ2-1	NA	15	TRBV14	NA	TGTGCCAGCAGCCAAGATTTGAGCTCCTACAATGAGCAGTTCTTC	CASSQDLSSYNEQFF
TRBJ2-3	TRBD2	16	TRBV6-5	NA	TGTGCCAGCAGTTACATCCTAGCGGGGGACACAGATACGCAGTATTTT	CASSYILAGDTDTQYF
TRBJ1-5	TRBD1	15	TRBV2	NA	TGTGCCAGCAGTGGGGACAGGGGAGGCAATCAGCCCCAGCATTTT	CASSGDRGGNQPQHF
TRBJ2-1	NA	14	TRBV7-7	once	TGTGCCAGCAGCTCGGACAGAGGCGGGAGTGAGCAGTTCTTC	CASSSDRGGSEQFF
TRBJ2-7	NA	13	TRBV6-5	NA	TGTGCCAGCGGAGGTCTACGGAACTACGAGCAGTACTTC	CASGGLRNYEQYF